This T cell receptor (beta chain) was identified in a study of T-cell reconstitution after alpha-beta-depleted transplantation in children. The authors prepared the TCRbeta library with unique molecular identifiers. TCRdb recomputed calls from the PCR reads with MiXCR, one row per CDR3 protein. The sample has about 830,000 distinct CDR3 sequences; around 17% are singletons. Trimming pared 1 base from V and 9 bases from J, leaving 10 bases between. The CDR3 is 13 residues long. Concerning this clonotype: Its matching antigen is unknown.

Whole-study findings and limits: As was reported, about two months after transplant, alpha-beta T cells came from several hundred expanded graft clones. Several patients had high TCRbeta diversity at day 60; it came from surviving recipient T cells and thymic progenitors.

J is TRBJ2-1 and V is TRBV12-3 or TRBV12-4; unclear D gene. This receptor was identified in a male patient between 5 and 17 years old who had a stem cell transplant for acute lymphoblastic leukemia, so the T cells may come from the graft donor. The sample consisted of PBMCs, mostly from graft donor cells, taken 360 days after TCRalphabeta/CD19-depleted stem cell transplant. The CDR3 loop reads CASSLVIISEQFF. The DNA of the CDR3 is TGTGCCAGCAGTTTAGTCATCATCAGTGAGCAGTTCTTC.